This T cell receptor (beta chain) was obtained from a study of cytomegalovirus exposure and HLA in healthy donors. The study's findings and limits: TCR beta chains numbering some 160 were designated cytomegalovirus-associated.

The V and J ends lost 3 bases and 3 bases respectively, with 11 bases between them. The CDR3 is 14 residues long. Per the germline V gene, CDR1 is KGHSH and CDR2 is LQKENI. The PCR made use of 60 Vbeta and 13 Jbeta primers. Profiling relied on immunoSEQ multiplex PCR, and the TCRdb table lists in-frame clones only, not all of them. The sample records 45,000 to 65,000 clones, over 60% being singletons. For this clone: Its antigen remains unidentified.

This clonotype was obtained from a middle-aged woman in good health and CMV-seropositive. The sample consisted of PBMCs. The chain links TRBV18 to TRBJ1-1; D unclear. The CDR3 coding sequence is TGTGCCAGCTCACCTCGGGGAGCCGACACTGAAGCTTTCTTT. Its protein is CASSPRGADTEAFF.